The rows below give T cell receptor beta chains drawn from one sample of a study of response to subunit inactivated influenza vaccine. One entry per CDR3 protein, called by TCRdb with MiXCR from the RT-PCR reads. The sample gives roughly 760,000 distinct CDR3 sequences, 21% of which show up once; 10% to 13% is in the top ten. Material: PBMCs from blood, obtained 5 days after vaccination. Receptors originate from a man between 50 and 59 years old who received an inactivated influenza vaccine. The CDR3 runs from the conserved cysteine through the conserved F or W. A D gene is named only where the DNA matches it firmly. Rows give clone size only sometimes, using once, few, many, or a class for an expanded clone.

>-|-|TRBV29-1|TRBJ2-7
CSVEFVGRQYF
TGCAGCGTTGAATTCGTAGGACGGCAGTACTTC
>-|TRBD2|TRBV9|TRBJ2-3
CASSLTSREGTDTQYF
TGTGCCAGCAGCCTGACGTCTCGGGAGGGTACAGATACGCAGTATTTT
>many|TRBD2|TRBV12-3/TRBV12-4|TRBJ2-2
CASPGIAGGPGTGELFF
TGTGCCAGCCCTGGGATAGCGGGAGGGCCAGGCACCGGGGAGCTGTTTTTT
>-|TRBD2|TRBV5-4|TRBJ2-1
CASSLSLAGIGEQFF
TGTGCCAGCAGCTTGTCGCTAGCGGGTATAGGTGAGCAGTTCTTC
>-|-|TRBV30|TRBJ2-3
CAWSAGITDTQYF
TGTGCCTGGAGTGCGGGAATCACAGATACGCAGTATTTT
>-|TRBD1|TRBV7-2|TRBJ1-1
CASSSDRGVTEAFF
TGTGCCAGCAGTTCGGACAGGGGGGTCACTGAAGCTTTCTTT
>-|TRBD2|TRBV4-3|TRBJ2-1
CASSQVIGGNEQFF
TGCGCCAGCAGCCAAGTGATCGGGGGGAATGAGCAGTTCTTC
>many|-|TRBV20-1|TRBJ1-6
CSAVNSYNSPLHF
TGCAGTGCCGTTAACTCCTATAATTCACCCCTCCACTTT
>-|-|TRBV12-3/TRBV12-4|TRBJ1-4
CASSLGEAEKLFF
TGTGCCAGCAGTTTGGGGGAGGCTGAAAAACTGTTTTTT
>-|-|TRBV7-8|TRBJ2-2
CASSLGGVGPGELFF
TGTGCCAGCAGCTTAGGAGGGGTGGGGCCCGGGGAGCTGTTTTTT
>-|-|TRBV12-3/TRBV12-4|TRBJ1-3
CASSSVRPGNTIYF
TGTGCCAGCAGTTCCGTCCGACCTGGAAACACCATATATTTT
>-|-|TRBV20-1|TRBJ2-1
CSASRTPGNNEQFF
TGCAGTGCTAGCCGCACCCCAGGGAACAATGAGCAGTTCTTC
>-|TRBD1|TRBV7-2|TRBJ2-4
CASRGTGGYTKQYF
TGTGCCAGCAGAGGAACAGGGGGCTACACCAAGCAGTACTTC
>-|-|TRBV4-2|TRBJ2-1
CASSLSPGQVGEQFF
TGTGCCAGCAGCCTCAGTCCGGGACAAGTTGGTGAGCAGTTCTTC
>-|-|TRBV5-5|TRBJ2-1
CASRRDQSSYNEQFF
TGTGCCAGCAGGCGAGACCAGAGCTCCTACAATGAGCAGTTCTTC
>-|-|TRBV27|TRBJ2-2
CASSFSGGMVTGELFF
TGTGCCAGCAGTTTCTCTGGGGGAATGGTCACCGGGGAGCTGTTTTTT
>-|-|TRBV18|TRBJ2-5
CASSAGTPQETQYF
TGTGCCAGCTCAGCCGGGACACCACAAGAGACCCAGTACTTC
>few|-|TRBV6-5|TRBJ1-5
CASSYSRVPGGYSNQPQHF
TGTGCCAGCAGTTACTCGCGGGTCCCCGGGGGGTATAGCAATCAGCCCCAGCATTTT
>-|-|TRBV7-9|TRBJ2-2
CASSLFQGVNTGELFF
TGTGCCAGCAGCTTATTTCAGGGAGTGAACACCGGGGAGCTGTTTTTT
>-|-|TRBV7-9|TRBJ2-2
CASSPPQMNTGELFF
TGTGCCAGCAGCCCCCCCCAGATGAACACCGGGGAGCTGTTTTTT
>few|-|TRBV20-1|TRBJ2-3
CSASGLGSNTDTQYF
TGCAGTGCTAGTGGGTTGGGCAGCAATACAGATACGCAGTATTTT
>few|-|TRBV29-1|TRBJ2-1
CTYDRFRDNEQFF
TGCACCTACGACAGGTTTAGGGACAATGAGCAGTTCTTC
>-|-|TRBV7-9|TRBJ2-1
CASSLERTHNEQFF
TGTGCCAGCAGCTTAGAGCGGACCCACAATGAGCAGTTCTTC
>-|-|TRBV10-3|TRBJ1-6
CAITTWADIYNSPLHF
TGTGCCATCACTACGTGGGCAGATATCTATAATTCACCCCTCCACTTT
>-|TRBD1|TRBV18|TRBJ2-7
CASSPPMGQTYEQYF
TGTGCCAGCTCACCACCGATGGGACAGACCTACGAGCAGTACTTC
>many|TRBD1|TRBV5-1|TRBJ2-1
CASSPLTGGIEQFF
TGCGCCAGCTCACCTCTGACAGGGGGGATTGAGCAGTTCTTC
>few|-|TRBV28|TRBJ2-5
CASSPMGTWETQYF
TGTGCCAGCAGCCCTATGGGCACATGGGAGACCCAGTACTTC
>few|TRBD2|TRBV10-3|TRBJ2-2
CAISESAGRNTGELFF
TGTGCCATCAGTGAGTCAGCGGGACGCAACACCGGGGAGCTGTTTTTT
>few|TRBD2|TRBV9|TRBJ2-3
CASSRLAGDSTDTQYF
TGTGCCAGCAGCCGACTGGCGGGGGATAGCACAGATACGCAGTATTTT
>-|TRBD1|TRBV16|TRBJ2-7
CASSHQDRGDEQYF
TGTGCCAGCAGCCACCAGGACAGGGGGGACGAGCAGTACTTC
>few|-|TRBV5-1|TRBJ2-7
CASSLEQGLFSYEQYF
TGCGCCAGCAGCTTGGAACAAGGCCTTTTTTCCTACGAGCAGTACTTC
>-|-|TRBV14|TRBJ2-6
CASGPGRLWANVLTF
TGTGCCAGCGGCCCCGGGCGCCTGTGGGCCAACGTCCTGACTTTC
>-|-|TRBV10-3|TRBJ1-1
CAISEHSEAFF
TGTGCCATCAGTGAACACAGTGAAGCTTTCTTT
>few|TRBD2|TRBV6-2/TRBV6-3|TRBJ2-2
CASSAGLAGEPRTGELFF
TGTGCCAGCAGTGCGGGACTAGCGGGAGAACCTCGGACCGGGGAGCTGTTTTTT
>-|-|TRBV27|TRBJ2-3
CASSFKGYTDTQYF
TGTGCCAGCAGTTTTAAGGGTTACACAGATACGCAGTATTTT
>-|-|TRBV27|TRBJ2-2
CASSLEVNSNTGELFF
TGTGCCAGCAGTTTAGAGGTGAACAGCAACACCGGGGAGCTGTTTTTT
>many|TRBD1|TRBV20-1|TRBJ1-1
CSAPSRDRGRGPEAFF
TGCAGTGCACCCTCCCGGGACAGGGGGCGAGGGCCTGAAGCTTTCTTT
>-|TRBD1|TRBV6-2/TRBV6-3|TRBJ2-7
CASSDPDRGRNEQYF
TGTGCCAGCAGTGACCCGGACAGGGGGCGGAACGAGCAGTACTTC
>-|-|TRBV12-3/TRBV12-4|TRBJ2-7
CASSSPGIHEQYF
TGTGCCAGCAGTTCGCCGGGAATCCACGAGCAGTACTTC
>-|TRBD1|TRBV10-3|TRBJ2-7
CAISVSGGGYEQYF
TGTGCCATCAGTGTCTCAGGGGGTGGCTACGAGCAGTACTTC
>-|-|TRBV18|TRBJ2-2
CASSPRDGNTGELFF
TGTGCCAGCTCACCCCGGGACGGTAACACCGGGGAGCTGTTTTTT
>few|-|TRBV24-1|TRBJ2-2
CATTFAGELFF
TGTGCCACCACCTTCGCCGGGGAGCTGTTTTTT
>-|TRBD1|TRBV7-2|TRBJ2-1
CASSWGQGGYNEQFF
TGTGCCAGCAGCTGGGGACAGGGGGGCTACAATGAGCAGTTCTTC
>-|TRBD1|TRBV12-3/TRBV12-4|TRBJ1-1
CASRYRGRMNTEAFF
TGTGCCAGCCGATACAGGGGGCGGATGAACACTGAAGCTTTCTTT
>-|-|TRBV28|TRBJ2-2
CASWSNTGELFF
TGTGCCAGCTGGTCGAACACCGGGGAGCTGTTTTTT
>-|-|TRBV7-9|TRBJ1-1
CASSPTGAGVNTEAFF
TGTGCCAGCAGCCCGACCGGAGCAGGGGTGAACACTGAAGCTTTCTTT
>-|TRBD2|TRBV5-1|TRBJ2-7
CASSRTSDYSYEQYF
TGCGCCAGCAGCCGTACTAGCGACTACTCCTACGAGCAGTACTTC
>-|-|TRBV12-3/TRBV12-4|TRBJ2-7
CASSLSPEQYF
TGTGCCAGCAGTTTAAGCCCCGAGCAGTACTTC
>few|-|TRBV7-2|TRBJ1-2
CASSSQQGNYGYTF
TGTGCCAGCAGCTCGCAACAGGGAAACTATGGCTACACCTTC
>-|TRBD1|TRBV12-3/TRBV12-4|TRBJ2-1
CASSPTGWQFF
TGTGCCAGCAGCCCGACAGGGTGGCAGTTCTTC
>many|-|TRBV29-1|TRBJ2-3
CSVAGGGSNTDTQYF
TGCAGCGTTGCCGGCGGAGGGAGCAACACAGATACGCAGTATTTT
>few|TRBD2|TRBV4-3|TRBJ2-5
CASSQDLTGGARETQYF
TGCGCCAGCAGCCAAGATCTGACCGGGGGGGCCCGAGAGACCCAGTACTTC
>many|TRBD2|TRBV29-1|TRBJ2-7
CSVVPSGNYEQYF
TGCAGCGTTGTCCCTAGCGGCAACTACGAGCAGTACTTC